Included here is one T cell receptor (beta chain) sequence, with context. The TCR beta profiling, which covered VDJ combination and CDR3 sequence, was carried out using genomic DNA as the template. TCRdb fed the reads into MiXCR, producing one record per CDR3 protein. The sample comprises some 220,000 distinct CDR3 sequences, roughly 35% of which are singletons, and roughly 1.1% rests with the top ten. The sample originates from a study of CD8+CD57+ T cells in acquired aplastic anemia. For the study at large: When averaged, DNA from sorted CD4+ and CD8+ cells came to approximately 3.2 ug.

The origin of this receptor is a human donor in good health, serving as a control. Material: sorted CD4+, CD8+, or CD8+CD57+ T cells (not recorded which) from PBMCs.

CDR3 in amino acids: CASSLLMAGQQNFYGYTF. CDR3 nucleotides: TGTGCCAGCAGCTTACTTATGGCTGGACAGCAAAATTTCTATGGCTACACCTTC. The chain couples TRBV11-2 to TRBJ1-2, with D maybe TRBD1 (6 bases). The ends were cut back, 2 bases at V and 4 bases at J, with 23 bases in the middle. Germline loops: CDR1 SGHAT, CDR2 FQNNGV. The CDR3 runs 18 residues.